This is a list of T cell receptor beta chains from one sample in a study of blood T cell repertoires in COVID-19. Profiling relied on immunoSEQ multiplex PCR, and the TCRdb table lists in-frame clones only, not all of them. The sample lists nearly 300,000 clones; around 89% were seen once. The material sequenced was peripheral blood. The receptor set was obtained from a woman aged 25 to 45 who had recovered from COVID-19. Each CDR3 is given with its conserved first and last residue. A D gene is named only where the DNA matches it firmly. Size is omitted from some rows. Given values are once, few, many or a class for expanded clones.

CDR3 protein,CDR3 DNA,D gene,V gene,J gene,clone size
CSAKGYEKLFF,TGCAGTGCTAAGGGGTATGAAAAACTGTTTTTT,-,TRBV20-1,TRBJ1-4,-
CASSPKRTGLAGELFF,TGTGCCAGCAGCCCCAAGAGGACAGGGCTTGCCGGGGAGCTGTTTTTT,TRBD1,TRBV11-2,TRBJ2-2,few
CASSFTGGNSPLHF,TGCGCCAGCAGCTTTACAGGGGGAAATTCACCCCTCCACTTT,TRBD1,TRBV5-1,TRBJ1-6,few
CASSLSGTGEDTIYF,TGCGCCAGCAGCTTGAGCGGGACAGGGGAGGACACCATATATTTT,TRBD1,TRBV5-1,TRBJ1-3,once
CASSPDREGTGYTF,TGTGCCAGCTCACCGGACAGGGAAGGTACTGGCTACACCTTC,TRBD1,TRBV18,TRBJ1-2,few
CASSIGTFGEAFF,TGTGCCAGCAGCATAGGGACATTCGGTGAAGCTTTCTTT,-,TRBV7-2,TRBJ1-1,-
CASSLDRAETQYF,TGTGCCAGCTCCCTGGACAGGGCAGAGACCCAGTACTTC,TRBD1,TRBV18,TRBJ2-5,-
CASSQDPGNYGYTF,TGCGCCAGCAGCCAAGATCCAGGAAACTATGGCTACACCTTC,-,TRBV4-1,TRBJ1-2,-
CASSQDPDRMGDRTEAFF,TGTGCCAGCAGCCAAGATCCCGACAGGATGGGGGATAGGACTGAAGCTTTCTTT,-,TRBV14,TRBJ1-1,-
CASSRTGSQPQHF,TGTGCCAGCAGTCGGACAGGGAGTCAGCCCCAGCATTTT,TRBD1,TRBV27,TRBJ1-5,few
CASSHWDRVDTQYF,TGTGCCAGCAGCCACTGGGACAGGGTAGATACGCAGTATTTT,TRBD1,TRBV3-1/TRBV3-2,TRBJ2-3,-
CASSLGQGRDEQYF,TGTGCCAGCTCACTCGGACAGGGACGGGACGAGCAGTACTTC,TRBD1,TRBV18,TRBJ2-7,-
CASSLDSSSYNSPLHF,TGCGCCAGCAGCTTGGACAGCAGCTCCTATAATTCACCCCTCCACTTT,-,TRBV5-1,TRBJ1-6,few
CASSPGQRNTGELFF,TGTGCCAGCTCACCGGGACAGAGGAACACCGGGGAGCTGTTTTTT,TRBD1,TRBV18,TRBJ2-2,-
CASSQGPRDPARGNTEAFF,TGTGCCAGCAGCCAAGGGCCCCGGGACCCAGCCAGGGGGAACACTGAAGCTTTCTTT,-,TRBV3-1/TRBV3-2,TRBJ1-1,-
CASSLEGSGGAHRLETQYF,TGCGCCAGCAGCTTGGAGGGTAGCGGGGGGGCCCACCGCTTAGAGACCCAGTACTTC,TRBD2,TRBV5-1,TRBJ2-5,-
CASSFGRALNQPQHF,TGTGCCAGCAGTTTTGGCAGGGCCCTTAATCAGCCCCAGCATTTT,-,TRBV28,TRBJ1-5,few
CSASTRSGADTQYF,TGCAGTGCTAGTACGCGTTCGGGGGCAGATACGCAGTATTTT,-,TRBV20-1,TRBJ2-3,-
CASSMIGQVSSYEQYF,TGTGCTAGTAGTATGATTGGACAGGTGAGCTCCTACGAGCAGTACTTC,TRBD1,TRBV19,TRBJ2-7,-
CASSYVGGLGDTQYF,TGTGCCAGCAGTTACGTCGGGGGGCTCGGGGATACGCAGTATTTT,-,TRBV6-5,TRBJ2-3,-
CASSPLRTGDYQANYGYTF,TGTGCCAGCTCACCACTGCGGACAGGGGATTATCAGGCTAACTATGGCTACACCTTC,TRBD1,TRBV18,TRBJ1-2,-
CASSWGTGPNEKLFF,TGTGCCAGCAGCTGGGGGACAGGGCCGAATGAAAAACTGTTTTTT,TRBD1,TRBV11-2,TRBJ1-4,-
CASSAGTLSDQPQHF,TGTGCCAGCAGTGCCGGGACACTAAGCGATCAGCCCCAGCATTTT,-,TRBV27,TRBJ1-5,-
CATSSSAGGSTDTQYF,TGTGCCACCAGCAGCTCAGCGGGGGGATCCACAGATACGCAGTATTTT,TRBD2,TRBV15,TRBJ2-3,-
CATSRDMPGDEQYF,TGTGCCACCAGCAGGGACATGCCGGGGGACGAGCAGTACTTC,-,TRBV15,TRBJ2-7,-
CASSEGAEAFF,TGCGCCAGCAGCGAGGGAGCCGAAGCTTTCTTT,-,TRBV5-1,TRBJ1-1,-
CASSPDGGGIGEKLFF,TGTGCCAGCAGCCCGGACGGGGGGGGCATCGGGGAAAAACTGTTTTTT,-,TRBV5-4,TRBJ1-4,-
CASSLGVSGGFQETQYF,TGTGCCAGCAGCTTAGGAGTTAGCGGGGGGTTCCAAGAGACCCAGTACTTC,TRBD2,TRBV11-3,TRBJ2-5,once
CASSTTGGMGTEAFF,TGTGCCAGTAGTACCACAGGGGGCATGGGGACTGAAGCTTTCTTT,TRBD1,TRBV19,TRBJ1-1,few
CATSRVGTGDEQYF,TGTGCCACCAGCAGAGTCGGGACAGGGGACGAGCAGTACTTC,TRBD1,TRBV15,TRBJ2-7,once
CASSLGPNSGNTIYF,TGCGCCAGCAGCTTGGGTCCTAACTCTGGAAACACCATATATTTT,-,TRBV5-1,TRBJ1-3,-
CASSPTGPDTQYF,TGTGCCAGCTCACCGACAGGGCCAGATACGCAGTATTTT,TRBD1,TRBV18,TRBJ2-3,once
CASSPGQGAPNEKLFF,TGTGCCAGCAGCCCTGGACAGGGGGCGCCTAATGAAAAACTGTTTTTT,TRBD1,TRBV5-4,TRBJ1-4,-
CASSLGGGESYEQYF,TGTGCCAGCAGCTTAGGTGGCGGGGAATCCTACGAGCAGTACTTC,-,TRBV13,TRBJ2-7,many
CASNRDRDSALHF,TGTGCCAGCAACAGGGACAGGGATTCTGCCCTCCACTTT,TRBD1,TRBV11-2,TRBJ1-6,once
CASSQARGNTEAFF,TGTGCCAGCAGCCAAGCCAGGGGGAACACTGAAGCTTTCTTT,-,TRBV3-1/TRBV3-2,TRBJ1-1,-
CASSGTSGGAADNEQFF,TGTGCCAGCAGCGGGACTAGCGGGGGGGCGGCGGACAATGAGCAGTTCTTC,TRBD2,TRBV9,TRBJ2-1,-
CASSFLRGGITYEQYF,TGTGCCAGCAGTTTTCTGCGGGGGGGGATCACCTACGAGCAGTACTTC,TRBD2,TRBV28,TRBJ2-7,few
CASSLVGETEAFF,TGTGCCAGCAGCTTGGTAGGGGAAACTGAAGCTTTCTTT,-,TRBV5-6,TRBJ1-1,-
CASSSGTLRDEQFF,TGTGCCAGCAGTTCCGGGACATTGAGGGATGAGCAGTTCTTC,-,TRBV28,TRBJ2-1,-
CASSHGLGNTIYF,TGTGCCAGCAGCCACGGACTGGGAAACACCATATATTTT,-,TRBV3-1/TRBV3-2,TRBJ1-3,-
CASSEYGNTEAFF,TGTGCCAGCAGTGAATACGGGAACACTGAAGCTTTCTTT,-,TRBV2,TRBJ1-1,-
CASRSGGTGNTGELFF,TGTGCCAGCAGATCTGGGGGGACAGGGAACACCGGGGAGCTGTTTTTT,TRBD1,TRBV5-4,TRBJ2-2,few
CASSRQGTDTEAFF,TGTGCCAGCAGCAGACAGGGTACGGACACTGAAGCTTTCTTT,TRBD1,TRBV5-4,TRBJ1-1,once
CATSRGQGNEKLFF,TGTGCCACCAGCAGAGGACAGGGGAATGAAAAACTGTTTTTT,TRBD1,TRBV15,TRBJ1-4,-
CATGPGQGVETQYF,TGTGCCACCGGACCGGGACAGGGGGTAGAGACCCAGTACTTC,TRBD1,TRBV6-6,TRBJ2-5,-
CASSFGTWSNEQYF,TGTGCCAGCAGTTTCGGGACATGGAGCAACGAGCAGTACTTC,-,TRBV27,TRBJ2-7,-
CASSITGEWTGELFF,TGCGCCAGCAGCATAACAGGGGAATGGACCGGGGAGCTGTTTTTT,TRBD1,TRBV5-1,TRBJ2-2,-
CASRPGTGTETQYF,TGTGCCAGCAGACCCGGGACAGGGACGGAGACCCAGTACTTC,TRBD1,TRBV6-5,TRBJ2-5,-
CASSLGQTHTEAFF,TGTGCCAGCTCACTGGGACAGACTCACACTGAAGCTTTCTTT,TRBD1,TRBV18,TRBJ1-1,medium-sized
CASSPGRSRASGYEQYF,TGTGCCAGCAGCCCTGGCAGGTCAAGGGCTTCGGGATACGAGCAGTACTTC,-,TRBV16,TRBJ2-7,-
CSSTGTLNTEAFF,TGCAGCAGCACCGGGACACTGAACACTGAAGCTTTCTTT,-,TRBV29-1,TRBJ1-1,-
CASSHIRSEQYF,TGTGCCAGCAGTCACATACGAAGCGAGCAGTACTTC,-,TRBV4-2,TRBJ2-7,-
CASSFPGQSSYEQYF,TGTGCCAGCAGTTTTCCAGGGCAGAGCTCCTACGAGCAGTACTTC,-,TRBV28,TRBJ2-7,-
CASSAPGTQF,TGTGCCAGCAGCGCCCCCGGGACACAATTT,-,TRBV21-1,TRBJ1-1,-
CASSPNLQGAAQPQHF,TGTGCCAGTAGTCCAAACCTACAGGGGGCAGCGCAGCCCCAGCATTTT,TRBD1,TRBV19,TRBJ1-5,-
CASSFGDRVGGELFF,TGTGCCAGCAGTTTCGGGGACAGGGTAGGCGGGGAGCTGTTTTTT,TRBD1,TRBV28,TRBJ2-2,-
CATRDPTGAEAFF,TGTGCCACCAGGGACCCGACAGGGGCTGAAGCTTTCTTT,TRBD1,TRBV24-1,TRBJ1-1,once
CASSPRPGSSYEQYF,TGTGCCAGCAGCCCTCGCCCGGGATCCTCCTACGAGCAGTACTTC,-,TRBV7-2,TRBJ2-7,-